This T cell receptor beta chain emerged from a study of radiation and T cells in renal cell carcinoma. Study results and limitations: Without pretreatment biopsies, baseline tumor clonotype presence was undetermined. Top tumor clonotypes rose in blood 2 weeks post-radiation, then contracted.

As for this clone: Antigen specificity is unknown.

Time point noted: blood 2 weeks post-SBRT. Treatment reported: 15 Gy SBRT to primary tumor, nephrectomy 4 weeks later. The V end was cut by 0 bases, the J end by 9 bases, with 18 bases between. Germline CDR1 reads LNHDA; CDR2 reads SQIVND (reference sequence). The CDR3 is 16 amino acids. TCRdb keeps only in-frame clones here, not all; method: immunoSEQ multiplex PCR. The data show about 130,000 clones, with 85% to 90% seen just once and about 5% held by the top ten. The chain combines TRBV19 with TRBJ2-1; a possible D gene is TRBD1 (5 bases). The TCR sequence derives from a woman in her 70s with renal cell carcinoma. The specimen comprised blood, sampled from a patient whose treatment included radiotherapy and nephrectomy. This CDR3 reads CASSIDQGALYGEQFF. The CDR3 region has the DNA TGTGCCAGTAGTATAGATCAAGGGGCCCTATATGGTGAGCAGTTCTTC.